A single sample is the source of the 32 T cell receptor beta chains below, sequenced in a study of preoperative IRX-2 immunotherapy in early breast cancer. Some clones are missing from TCRdb's copy, which holds only in-frame ones; the method was immunoSEQ multiplex PCR. The sample has around 40,000 clones, roughly 94% seen once. Treatment denoted: preoperative locoregional IRX-2 cytokine immunotherapy. Sequences were derived from tumor tissue, sampled after IRX-2 immunotherapy. These receptors came from a human donor with breast cancer.

The chain is built from TRBV9 and TRBJ1-3, with D hard to call. The V gene's germline CDR1 is SGDLS and CDR2 YYNGEE. The CDR3 spans 16 residues. With 3 bases removed from V and 4 bases from J, the gap between germline ends came to 17 bases. The chain's CDR3 is CASSGIRGLSGNTIYF. As DNA, the CDR3 is TGTGCCAGCAGCGGAATCCGGGGATTGTCCGGAAACACCATATATTTT.

The chain combines TRBV6-1 with TRBJ2-7; no clear D. In germline, CDR1 is MNHNS, CDR2 SASEGT. The germline V and J ends were trimmed by 6 bases and 3 bases, with 15 bases remaining between them. This CDR3 is 14 amino acids long. In DNA, the CDR3 is TGTGCCAGCAGCGACGGGCCTTCCATCTACGAGCAGTACTTC. Translated, it gives CASSDGPSIYEQYF.

This chain's CDR3 is CASSQGVRGGIAQFF. The CDR3 nucleotides are TGCGCCAGCAGCCAAGGAGTAAGGGGGGGGATTGCGCAGTTCTTC. This sequence joins TRBV4-1 and TRBJ2-1; possible D gene TRBD2, 7 bases. V was trimmed by 1 base and J by 12 bases, leaving 19 bases between them. The V gene's germline CDR1 is MGHRA and CDR2 YSYEKL. This CDR3 comprises 15 residues.

This sequence joins TRBV4-2 and TRBJ2-7; D ambiguous. This CDR3 region has 13 residues. The V and J ends lost 0 bases and 2 bases respectively, with 5 bases between them. Germline CDR1 reads LGHNA; CDR2 reads YNFKEQ. The DNA of the CDR3 is TGTGCCAGCAGCCAAGACAGCACCTACGAGCAGTACTTC. It specifies CASSQDSTYEQYF.

The chain links TRBV6-1 to TRBJ2-7; 7 bases are a match to TRBD2. The CDR3 runs to 14 residues. Per germline, CDR1 MNHNS and CDR2 SASEGT. Unmatched junction bases numbered 7, after V lost 6 bases and J lost 2 bases. The CDR3 DNA sequence: TGTGCCAGCAGGGCCCGGGAGGTCCCCTACGAGCAGTACTTC. This encodes CASRAREVPYEQYF.

The chain links TRBV9 to TRBJ1-2; D is unresolved. The CDR3 totals 19 residues. CDR1 is SGDLS, CDR2 YYNGEE, per germline. Trimming shortened V by 2 bases and J by 3 bases, and 26 bases separated the two germline ends. CDR3: CASSVGSRRYAQNDYGYTF. Here the CDR3 DNA reads TGTGCCAGCAGCGTGGGGTCCCGTCGGTACGCCCAAAATGACTATGGCTACACCTTC.

This chain uses TRBV6-1 with TRBJ2-5, with D possibly matching TRBD1 (6 bases). The CDR3 loop spans 15 amino acids. Germline V gene lookup returns CDR1 MNHNS and CDR2 SASEGT. Trimming removed 4 bases at V and 2 bases at J, with 14 bases between. CDR3 sequence reads: CASSVAQDRQETQYF. CDR3 nucleotides: TGTGCCAGCAGTGTTGCCCAGGACAGACAAGAGACCCAGTACTTC.

The chain combines TRBV7-2 with TRBJ2-7; a weak D match, TRBD2 (5 bases). The V gene's germline CDR1 is SGHTA and CDR2 FQGNSA. CDR3 size: 14 residues. V lost 1 base to trimming and J lost 6 bases, with 13 bases between them. The CDR3 DNA is TGTGCCAGCAGCTTAGTGGCTAGCTTCCGCGAGCAGTACTTC. It encodes CASSLVASFREQYF.

This clone was counted a single time. The V and J genes are TRBV4-1 and TRBJ2-2; TRBD1 might be the D (6 bases). CDR1 is MGHRA and CDR2 is YSYEKL in the germline V gene. Trimming removed 1 base at V and 4 bases at J, with 10 bases between. The CDR3 covers 15 residues. CDR3 loop: CASSQVPRGTGELFF. The CDR3 nucleotides are TGCGCCAGCAGCCAAGTCCCCAGGGGCACCGGGGAGCTGTTTTTT.

The rearrangement uses TRBV5-8 and TRBJ2-3; D not certain. The ends were cut back, 3 bases at V and 4 bases at J, with 12 bases in the middle. From germline, CDR1 is SGHTS and CDR2 YDEGEE. The CDR3 has 14 residues. CDR3 in DNA: TGTGCCAGCAGCTCAACTGTAGTGTCAGATACGCAGTATTTT. Its protein product is CASSSTVVSDTQYF.

This rearrangement joins TRBV19 to TRBJ1-5; 7 bases map to TRBD1. This CDR3 spans 15 amino acids. The germline gives CDR1 LNHDA, CDR2 SQIVND (reference sequence). The V gene end was trimmed by 7 bases and the J gene end by 6 bases; junction bases not matched to a gene: 12. The CDR3 DNA follows: TGTGCCAGTACTCCCTGGGAACAGGGGAGTCAGCCCCAGCATTTT. It is translated as CASTPWEQGSQPQHF.

The genes are TRBV4-2 and TRBJ2-1, with unresolved D. With 0 bases removed from V and 2 bases from J, the gap between germline ends came to 11 bases. Germline V CDR1 and CDR2: LGHNA, YNFKEQ. The CDR3 is made up of 16 amino acids. In DNA, the CDR3 is TGTGCCAGCAGCCAAGATTTGGCAGGAGCCTACAATGAGCAGTTCTTC. Protein: CASSQDLAGAYNEQFF.

V and J are TRBV5-1 and TRBJ2-5, with 7 nucleotides matching TRBD1. After removal of 0 bases from V and 2 bases from J, the junction contained 7 bases not matched to a gene. The CDR3 length is 16 residues. Germline CDR1 reads SGHRS; CDR2 reads YFSETQ. CDR3 in DNA: TGCGCCAGCAGCTTGGGGGACAGACACTTACAAGAGACCCAGTACTTC. It is translated as CASSLGDRHLQETQYF.

This sequence joins TRBV5-6 and TRBJ1-5; maybe TRBD1 (6 bases). V was trimmed by 2 bases and J by 2 bases, leaving 14 bases between them. The V gene's germline CDR1 is SGHDT and CDR2 YYEEEE. The CDR3 sequence is 16 residues long. CDR3 coding DNA: TGTGCCAGCAGCTTTGGGGGGGCGTGGGGCAATCAGCCCCAGCATTTT. Translated: CASSFGGAWGNQPQHF.

This chain joins TRBV5-8 and TRBJ2-6; 9 nucleotides align to TRBD1. This CDR3 region has 16 residues. Germline V gene lookup returns CDR1 SGHTS and CDR2 YDEGEE. The V gene end was trimmed by 2 bases and the J gene end by 2 bases; junction bases not matched to a gene: 2. DNA for the CDR3: TGTGCCAGCAGCTTAGACAGGGGGGCTGGGGCCAACGTCCTGACTTTC. Translated, it gives CASSLDRGAGANVLTF.

V and J are TRBV7-6 and TRBJ1-5; D call uncertain. Trimming cost V 3 bases and J 0 bases, with 18 bases left between them. The CDR3 covers 18 residues. Germline CDR1 is SGHVS and CDR2 is FNYEAQ. In DNA form, the CDR3 reads TGTGCCAGCAGCTTTTCCAGGAAGGGTTCAAGTAGCAATCAGCCCCAGCATTTT. Amino acid sequence: CASSFSRKGSSSNQPQHF.

The chain recombines TRBV4-3 with TRBJ1-1; D is ambiguous. The CDR3 has 14 amino acids. V was pared by 3 bases and J by 9 bases, with 17 bases between. Germline CDR1 LGHNA, CDR2 YSLEER. The CDR3 region has the DNA TGCGCCAGCAGCCAGATGACCGCGGGATATAAAGCTTTCTTT. Its protein is CASSQMTAGYKAFF.

The V gene is TRBV5-1, the J gene TRBJ1-5; no definite D call. Germline assignment: CDR1 SGHRS and CDR2 YFSETQ. Trimming removed 0 bases from V and 5 bases from J, with 6 bases in between. This CDR3 contains 13 residues. The DNA for the CDR3 is TGCGCCAGCAGCTTGGCGTGGGATCAGCCCCAGCATTTT. Translation: CASSLAWDQPQHF.

This clone has only one observation. V gene TRBV28 combines with J gene TRBJ2-3; D is unclear. The CDR3 has 16 amino acids. CDR1 is MDHEN and CDR2 is SYDVKM in the germline V gene. The V and J ends lost 6 bases and 0 bases respectively, with 16 bases between them. The CDR3: CASRPLTESSTDTQYF. The CDR3 region has the DNA TGTGCCAGCAGACCCCTCACGGAATCTAGCACAGATACGCAGTATTTT. The full variable domain, completed using reference TRBV28 and TRBJ2-3, is DVKVTQSSRYLVKRTGEKVFLECVQDMDHENMFWYRQDPGLGLRLIYFSYDVKMKEKGDIPEGYSVSREKKERFSLILESASTNQTSMYLCASRPLTESSTDTQYFGPGTRLTVL.

The V and J genes are TRBV7-9 and TRBJ2-1, with 11 bases that match TRBD2. This CDR3 has 15 residues. The germline gives CDR1 SEHNR, CDR2 FQNEAQ (reference sequence). With V trimmed by 5 bases and J by 7 bases, 7 bases remained unmatched. The CDR3 sequence is CASSETSGESNEQFF. The CDR3 coding sequence is TGTGCCAGCAGCGAGACTAGCGGGGAGAGTAATGAGCAGTTCTTC.

The chain recombines TRBV5-5 with TRBJ1-2; D is uncertain. The CDR3 has 13 amino acids. Trimming removed 2 bases at V and 6 bases at J, with 11 bases between. From germline, CDR1 is SGHKS and CDR2 YYEKEE (reference sequence). The CDR3 DNA reads TGTGCCAGCAGCTTAGGGTCCCTCGATGGCTACACCTTC. Protein sequence: CASSLGSLDGYTF.

The V gene is TRBV28, the J gene TRBJ2-7, with 7 bases identical to TRBD1. This CDR3 is 14 amino acids long. Looked up from germline, CDR1 is MDHEN and CDR2 is SYDVKM. J gave up 4 bases and V 6 bases, and 9 bases lay outside the gene matches. CDR3 coding DNA: TGTGCCAGCAGCAGGGACAGATTTTTGTACGAGCAGTACTTC. Its protein is CASSRDRFLYEQYF.

CDR3 in amino acids: CASSPPTGGASEAFF. In DNA form, the CDR3 reads TGTGCCAGCAGCCCCCCGACAGGGGGCGCGTCTGAAGCTTTCTTT. The chain is built from TRBV9 and TRBJ1-1; 10 nucleotides match TRBD1. The CDR3 is made up of 15 amino acids. In germline, CDR1 is SGDLS, CDR2 YYNGEE. With V trimmed by 4 bases and J by 6 bases, 9 bases remained unmatched.

V usage is TRBV7-2 and J usage is TRBJ2-5, with TRBD2 identical over 9 bases. Germline V gene sequence: CDR1 SGHTA, CDR2 FQGNSA. The CDR3 runs 15 residues. V shed 5 bases, J shed 5 bases, and the junction held 9 bases outside the gene matches. The CDR3, as DNA: TGTGCCAGCAGCCCCGGACTAGCGCTTGTCGAGACCCAGTACTTC. Translation gives CASSPGLALVETQYF.

V gene TRBV7-3 combines with J gene TRBJ2-7, with a tentative D call TRBD1 (7 bases). The ends were cut back, 5 bases at V and 3 bases at J, with 11 bases in the middle. Per the germline V gene, CDR1 is SGHTA and CDR2 is FQGTGA. The CDR3 consists of 13 residues. CDR3 loop: CASSPQGGYEQYF. The CDR3 DNA reads as TGTGCCAGCAGCCCCCAGGGGGGCTACGAGCAGTACTTC.

This chain joins TRBV6-5 and TRBJ1-4; TRBD1 is a possible D gene (5 bases). Germline CDR1 reads MNHEY; CDR2 reads SVGAGI. Trimming took off 4 bases at V and 5 bases at J, with 11 bases between the two ends. CDR3 size: 14 residues. In DNA form, the CDR3 reads TGTGCCAGCAGTTTGACAGCTATCAATGAAAAACTGTTTTTT. Its protein product is CASSLTAINEKLFF.

V gene TRBV7-2 combines with J gene TRBJ1-5; D call uncertain. CDR3 length equals 15 residues. Trimming pared 1 base from V and 4 bases from J, leaving 11 bases between. Per the germline V gene, CDR1 is SGHTA and CDR2 is FQGNSA. CDR3 sequence: CASSLVSASNQPQHF. The CDR3 nucleotides read TGTGCCAGCAGCTTAGTTTCTGCTTCAAATCAGCCCCAGCATTTT.

The V gene is TRBV28, the J gene TRBJ2-7, with TRBD2 identical over 11 bases. The CDR3 is made up of 15 amino acids. Losses at the gene ends were 4 bases for V and 4 bases for J; bases not matched to a gene: 6. Per the germline V gene, CDR1 is MDHEN and CDR2 is SYDVKM. The CDR3 reads CASSSVSGRDYEQYF. The CDR3 nucleotides are TGTGCCAGCAGTTCCGTTAGCGGGAGGGATTACGAGCAGTACTTC.

The chain carries TRBV30 and TRBJ2-2; maybe TRBD1 (5 bases). This CDR3 comprises 14 residues. V lost 5 bases and J 4 bases, leaving 14 bases between the germline ends. CDR1 and CDR2 (germline): GTSNPN, SVGIG (reference sequence). The CDR3 DNA follows: TGTGCCTGGGACAGTAGTTGGGGCACCGGGGAGCTGTTTTTT. Protein product: CAWDSSWGTGELFF.

V usage is TRBV7-9 and J usage is TRBJ2-7; D remains ambiguous. Trimming took 2 bases from V and 1 from J, leaving 12 bases between them. CDR3 length: 15 residues. CDR1 is SEHNR and CDR2 is FQNEAQ in the germline V gene (reference sequence). This CDR3 is CASSLFAGSSYEQYF. The CDR3 region has the DNA TGTGCCAGCAGCTTATTCGCCGGCAGTTCCTACGAGCAGTACTTC.

V usage is TRBV4-1 and J usage is TRBJ1-6, with 10 bases identical to TRBD1. The CDR3 length is 15 residues. Germline V gene data show CDR1 as MGHRA and CDR2 as YSYEKL. Trimming cost V 3 bases and J 12 bases; bases outside gene matches: 8. DNA for the CDR3: TGCGCCAGCAGCCAGGGCCCGGGACAGGGGTTACCCCTCCACTTT. Its translation: CASSQGPGQGLPLHF.

A single count supports this clone. The rearrangement uses TRBV11-2 and TRBJ2-5; 12 bases line up with TRBD1. The J call may be wrong; the DNA end is better matched by TRBJ2-7. CDR3 size: 14 residues. Germline loops: CDR1 SGHAT, CDR2 FQNNGV. The CDR3 nucleotides read TGTGCCAGCACCACCGGGACAGGGGGCAACGAGCAGTACTTC. Protein product: CASTTGTGGNEQYF.